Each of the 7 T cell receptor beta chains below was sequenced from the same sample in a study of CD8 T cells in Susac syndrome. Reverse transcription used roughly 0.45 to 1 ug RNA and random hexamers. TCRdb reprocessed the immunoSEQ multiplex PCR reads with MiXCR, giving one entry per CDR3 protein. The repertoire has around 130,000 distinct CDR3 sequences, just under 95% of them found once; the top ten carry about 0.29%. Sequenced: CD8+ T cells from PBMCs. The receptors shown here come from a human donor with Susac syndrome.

The CDR3 protein is CASSAVGGYTF. CDR3 bases: TGTGCCAGCAGTGCCGTGGGTGGCTACACCTTC. The J gene is TRBJ1-2, the V gene TRBV25-1; unclear D gene. This CDR3 spans 11 amino acids. Germline values: CDR1 MGHDK, CDR2 SYGVNS. The V end was cut by 4 bases, the J end by 7 bases, with 7 bases between.

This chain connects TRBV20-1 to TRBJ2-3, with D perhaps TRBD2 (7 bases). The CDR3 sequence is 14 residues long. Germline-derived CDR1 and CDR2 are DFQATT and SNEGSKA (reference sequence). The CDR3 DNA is TGCAGCCCGCGGGGGCTATCCCACACAGATACGCAGTATTTT. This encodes CSPRGLSHTDTQYF.

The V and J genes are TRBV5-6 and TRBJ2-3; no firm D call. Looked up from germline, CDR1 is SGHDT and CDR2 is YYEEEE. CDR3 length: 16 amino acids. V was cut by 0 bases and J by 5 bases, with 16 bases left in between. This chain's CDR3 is CASSLVWSQVGDTQYF. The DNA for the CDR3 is TGTGCCAGCAGCTTGGTGTGGAGCCAGGTGGGAGATACGCAGTATTTT.

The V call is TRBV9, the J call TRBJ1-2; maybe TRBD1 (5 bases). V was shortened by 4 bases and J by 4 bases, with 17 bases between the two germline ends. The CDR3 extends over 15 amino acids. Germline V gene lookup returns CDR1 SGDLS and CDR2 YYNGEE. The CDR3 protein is CASSSRRGESYGYTF. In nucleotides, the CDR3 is TGTGCCAGCAGCTCTCGTCGGGGGGAGAGCTATGGCTACACCTTC.

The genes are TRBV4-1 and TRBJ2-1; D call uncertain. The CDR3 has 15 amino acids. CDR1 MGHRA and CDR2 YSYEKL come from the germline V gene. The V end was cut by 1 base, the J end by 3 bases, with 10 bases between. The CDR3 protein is CASSQVPNFYNEQFF. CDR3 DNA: TGCGCCAGCAGCCAAGTTCCAAACTTCTACAATGAGCAGTTCTTC.

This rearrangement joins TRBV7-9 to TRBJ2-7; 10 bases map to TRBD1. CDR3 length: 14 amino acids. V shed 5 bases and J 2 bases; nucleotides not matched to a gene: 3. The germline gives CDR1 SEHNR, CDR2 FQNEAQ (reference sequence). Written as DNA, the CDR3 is TGTGCCAGCAGCGGGGGGACAGGGGCCTACGAGCAGTACTTC. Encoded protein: CASSGGTGAYEQYF.

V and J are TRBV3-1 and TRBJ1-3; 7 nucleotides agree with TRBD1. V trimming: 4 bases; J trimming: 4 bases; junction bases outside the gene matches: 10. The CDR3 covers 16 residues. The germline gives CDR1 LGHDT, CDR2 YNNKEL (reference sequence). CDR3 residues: CASSPIRQGGGNTIYF. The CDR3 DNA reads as TGTGCCAGCAGCCCAATCCGACAGGGAGGAGGAAACACCATATATTTT. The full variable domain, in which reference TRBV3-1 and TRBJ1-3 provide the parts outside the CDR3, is DTAVSQTPKYLVTQMGNDKSIKCEQNLGHDTMYWYKQDSKKFLKIMFSYNNKELIINETVPNRFSPKSPDKAHLNLHINSLELGDSAVYFCASSPIRQGGGNTIYFGEGSWLTVV.